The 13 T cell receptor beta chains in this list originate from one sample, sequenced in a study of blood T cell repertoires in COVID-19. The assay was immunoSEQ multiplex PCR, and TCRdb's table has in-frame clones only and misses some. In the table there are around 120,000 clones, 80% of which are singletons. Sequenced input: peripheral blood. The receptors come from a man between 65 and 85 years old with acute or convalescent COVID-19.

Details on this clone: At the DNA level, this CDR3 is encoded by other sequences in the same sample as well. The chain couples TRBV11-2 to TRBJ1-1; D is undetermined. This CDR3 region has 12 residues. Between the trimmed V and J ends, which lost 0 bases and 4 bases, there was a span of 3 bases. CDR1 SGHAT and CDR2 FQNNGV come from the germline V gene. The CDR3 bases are TGTGCCAGCAGCTTAGATCGCACTGAAGCTTTCTTT. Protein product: CASSLDRTEAFF.

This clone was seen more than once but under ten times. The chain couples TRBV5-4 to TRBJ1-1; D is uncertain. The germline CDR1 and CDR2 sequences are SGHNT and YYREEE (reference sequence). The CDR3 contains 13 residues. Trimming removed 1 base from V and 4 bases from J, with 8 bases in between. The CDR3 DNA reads TGTGCCAGCAGCTTGTTCGGTAGCACTGAAGCTTTCTTT. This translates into CASSLFGSTEAFF.

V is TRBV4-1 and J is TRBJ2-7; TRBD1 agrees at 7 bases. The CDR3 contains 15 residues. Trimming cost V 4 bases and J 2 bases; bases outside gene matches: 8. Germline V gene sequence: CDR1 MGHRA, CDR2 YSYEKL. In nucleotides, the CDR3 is TGCGCCAGCAGCCCCTCCCGGGACAGAACCTACGAGCAGTACTTC. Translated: CASSPSRDRTYEQYF.

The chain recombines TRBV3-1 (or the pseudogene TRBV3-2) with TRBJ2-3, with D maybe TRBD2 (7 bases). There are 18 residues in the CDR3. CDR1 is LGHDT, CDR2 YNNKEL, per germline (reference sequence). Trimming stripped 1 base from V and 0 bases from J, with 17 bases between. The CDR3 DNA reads TGTGCCAGCAGCCAAGGTGGGGGGGCCCGCCTTAGCACAGATACGCAGTATTTT. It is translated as CASSQGGGARLSTDTQYF.

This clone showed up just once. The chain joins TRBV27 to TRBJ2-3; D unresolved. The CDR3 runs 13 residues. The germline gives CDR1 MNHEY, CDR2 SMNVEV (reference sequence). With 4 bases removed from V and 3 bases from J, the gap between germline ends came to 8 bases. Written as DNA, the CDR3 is TGTGCCAGCAGTTCCCGCGGAACAGATACGCAGTATTTT. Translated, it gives CASSSRGTDTQYF.

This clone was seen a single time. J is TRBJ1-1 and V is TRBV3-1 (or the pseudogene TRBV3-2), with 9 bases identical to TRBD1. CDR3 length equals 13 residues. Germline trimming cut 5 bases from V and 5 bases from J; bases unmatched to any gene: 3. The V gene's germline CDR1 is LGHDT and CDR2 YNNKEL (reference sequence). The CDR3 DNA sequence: TGTGCCAGCAGCACAGGGGGCGGGACTGAAGCTTTCTTT. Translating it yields CASSTGGGTEAFF.

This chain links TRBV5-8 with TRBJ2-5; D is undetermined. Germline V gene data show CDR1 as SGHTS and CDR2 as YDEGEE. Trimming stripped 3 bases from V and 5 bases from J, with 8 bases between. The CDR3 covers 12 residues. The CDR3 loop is CASSSSWETQYF. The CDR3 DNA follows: TGTGCCAGCAGCTCTAGTTGGGAGACCCAGTACTTC.

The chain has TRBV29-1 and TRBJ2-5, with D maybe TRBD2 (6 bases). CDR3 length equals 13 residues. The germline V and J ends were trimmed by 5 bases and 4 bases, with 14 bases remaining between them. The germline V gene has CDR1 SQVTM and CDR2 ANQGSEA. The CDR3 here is CSVRDSRGETQYF. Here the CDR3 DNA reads TGCAGCGTTAGGGACTCCCGGGGAGAGACCCAGTACTTC.

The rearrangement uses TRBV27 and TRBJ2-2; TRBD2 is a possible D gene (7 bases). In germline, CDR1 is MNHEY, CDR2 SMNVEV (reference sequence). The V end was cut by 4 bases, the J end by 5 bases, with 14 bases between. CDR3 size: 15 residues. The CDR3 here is CASSYRGGLTGELFF. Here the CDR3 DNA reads TGTGCCAGCAGTTATAGGGGGGGCCTAACCGGGGAGCTGTTTTTT.

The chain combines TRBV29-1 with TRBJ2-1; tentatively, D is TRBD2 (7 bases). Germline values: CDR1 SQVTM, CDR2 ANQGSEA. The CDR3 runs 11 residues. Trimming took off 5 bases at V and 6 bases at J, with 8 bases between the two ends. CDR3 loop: CSVRGANEQFF. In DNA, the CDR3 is TGCAGCGTTCGGGGGGCCAATGAGCAGTTCTTC.

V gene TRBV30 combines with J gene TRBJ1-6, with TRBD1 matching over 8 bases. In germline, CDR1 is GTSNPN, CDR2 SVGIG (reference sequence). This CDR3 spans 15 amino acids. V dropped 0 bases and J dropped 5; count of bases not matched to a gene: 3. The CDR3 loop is CAWSVGQGNNSPLHF. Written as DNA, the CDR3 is TGTGCCTGGAGTGTAGGACAGGGTAATAATTCACCCCTCCACTTT.

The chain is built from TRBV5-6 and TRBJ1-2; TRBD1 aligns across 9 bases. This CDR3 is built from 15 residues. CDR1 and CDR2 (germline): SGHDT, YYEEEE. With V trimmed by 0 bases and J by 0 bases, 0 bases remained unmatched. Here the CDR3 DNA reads TGTGCCAGCAGCTTGGGGGACAGGGCTAACTATGGCTACACCTTC. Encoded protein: CASSLGDRANYGYTF.

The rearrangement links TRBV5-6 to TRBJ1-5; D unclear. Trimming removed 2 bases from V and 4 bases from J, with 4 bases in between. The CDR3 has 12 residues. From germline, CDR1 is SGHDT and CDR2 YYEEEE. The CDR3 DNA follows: TGTGCCAGCAGCTTCTTAAATCAGCCCCAGCATTTT. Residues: CASSFLNQPQHF.